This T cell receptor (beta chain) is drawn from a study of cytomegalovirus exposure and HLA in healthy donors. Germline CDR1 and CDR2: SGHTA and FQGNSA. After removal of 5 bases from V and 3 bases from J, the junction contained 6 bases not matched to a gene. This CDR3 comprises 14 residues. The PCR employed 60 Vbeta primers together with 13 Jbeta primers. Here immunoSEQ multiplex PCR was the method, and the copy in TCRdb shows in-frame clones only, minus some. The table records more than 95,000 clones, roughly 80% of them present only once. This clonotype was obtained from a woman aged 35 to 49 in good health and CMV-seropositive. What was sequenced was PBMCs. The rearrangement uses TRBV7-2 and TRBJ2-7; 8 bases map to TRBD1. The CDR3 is CASSRDRRYYEQYF. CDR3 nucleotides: TGTGCCAGCAGCCGGGACAGGAGATACTACGAGCAGTACTTC.